What follows are 18 T cell receptor beta chains derived from one specimen sequenced in a study of response to subunit inactivated influenza vaccine. TCRdb itself ran the RT-PCR reads through MiXCR, one entry per CDR3 protein. The data show 650,000 to 800,000 distinct CDR3 sequences, around 13% seen once. This specimen was PBMCs from blood, taken 14 days before vaccination. These receptor sequences come from a man aged 50 to 59 who received an inactivated influenza vaccine.

The chain couples TRBV20-1 to TRBJ2-7, with TRBD2 identical over 8 bases. CDR1 DFQATT and CDR2 SNEGSKA come from the germline V gene (reference sequence). With V trimmed by 3 bases and J by 1 base, 11 bases remained unmatched. This CDR3 has 16 amino acids. The CDR3 is CSASGNPGLVSYEQYF. The CDR3 nucleotides read TGCAGTGCTAGCGGAAACCCGGGACTAGTTTCCTACGAGCAGTACTTC.

This clonotype was detected a few times. The V gene is TRBV7-9, the J gene TRBJ2-1; 9 positions agree with TRBD2. Trimming cost V 4 bases and J 4 bases; bases outside gene matches: 8. Germline V CDR1 and CDR2: SEHNR, FQNEAQ (reference sequence). This CDR3 contains 16 residues. This chain's CDR3 is CASSSRLAELYNEQFF. The CDR3 DNA sequence: TGTGCCAGCAGCTCTAGACTAGCGGAGCTTTACAATGAGCAGTTCTTC.

With respect to this clonotype: A junction end diverges from the germline sequence, so it may reflect a read error. The chain recombines TRBV11-2 with TRBJ2-1, with no clear D. Germline V gene data show CDR1 as SGHAT and CDR2 as FQNNGV. The CDR3 has 15 residues. DNA of the CDR3: TGTGTCAGCAGCTACCCGTGGCAGACCTACAATGAGCAGTTCTTC. Protein: CVSSYPWQTYNEQFF.

The rearrangement joins TRBV6-1 to TRBJ2-7, with D possibly matching TRBD1 (6 bases). V dropped 6 bases and J dropped 0 bases, with 15 bases sitting between them. Per the germline V gene, CDR1 is MNHNS and CDR2 is SASEGT. The CDR3 contains 15 residues. The CDR3 nucleotides read TGTGCCAGCAGAGTAGGACAGTCGAGCTCCTACGAGCAGTACTTC. Translation gives CASRVGQSSSYEQYF.

The V and J genes are TRBV20-1 and TRBJ2-3; D could derive from TRBD1 or TRBD2 (5 bases each). The length of the CDR3 is 15 residues. Between the trimmed V and J ends, which lost 3 bases and 3 bases, there was a span of 16 bases. Germline V lookup: CDR1 DFQATT, CDR2 SNEGSKA (reference sequence). This CDR3 is CSASAQVGVTDTQYF. The CDR3 DNA follows: TGCAGTGCTAGTGCCCAGGTGGGGGTGACAGATACGCAGTATTTT.

This clonotype was found a few times. V gene TRBV28 combines with J gene TRBJ1-4; weak D call: TRBD1 (6 bases). V was cut by 6 bases and J by 2 bases, with 16 bases left in between. Germline V gives CDR1 MDHEN, CDR2 SYDVKM. This CDR3 comprises 16 residues. The CDR3 loop reads CASRDRYGGTNEKLFF. CDR3 sequence (DNA): TGTGCCAGCAGGGACCGTTACGGGGGCACTAATGAAAAACTGTTTTTT.

There are a few counts of this clonotype. The J gene is TRBJ1-1, the V gene TRBV7-6; TRBD1 matches at 7 bases. J lost 0 bases, V lost 5 bases, and 18 bases had no gene match. There are 19 residues in the CDR3. Germline V gene lookup returns CDR1 SGHVS and CDR2 FNYEAQ. The CDR3 coding sequence is TGTGCCAGCAGCCTATCTCTGGGACAGTCCCAGTCGGTGAACACTGAAGCTTTCTTT. This codes for CASSLSLGQSQSVNTEAFF.

The V and J genes are TRBV20-1 and TRBJ1-5; 8 bases line up with TRBD1. V lost 6 bases, J lost 3 bases, and 7 bases stayed unmatched. Per the germline V gene, CDR1 is DFQATT and CDR2 is SNEGSKA (reference sequence). This CDR3 contains 14 residues. Here the CDR3 DNA reads TGCAGTGCCCGCCGGACAGGGAACAATCAGCCCCAGCATTTT. This encodes CSARRTGNNQPQHF.

This clonotype was observed at least ten times. The J gene is TRBJ1-2, the V gene TRBV12-3 or TRBV12-4; 7 positions match TRBD1. V was clipped by 5 bases and J by 8 bases; unmatched bases: 17. This CDR3 region has 16 residues. The CDR3 loop reads CASSPGQLMSFRGYTF. CDR3 bases: TGTGCCAGCAGTCCGGGACAGTTAATGAGTTTTCGCGGCTACACCTTC.

This sequence joins TRBV4-3 and TRBJ1-4; D perhaps matches TRBD1 (6 bases). Trimming stripped 4 bases from V and 3 bases from J, with 12 bases between. There are 15 residues in the CDR3. Per germline, CDR1 LGHNA and CDR2 YSLEER. The CDR3 loop reads CASSRMGASNEKLFF. CDR3 nucleotides: TGCGCCAGCAGCCGAATGGGGGCATCTAATGAAAAACTGTTTTTT.

This clonotype has only a few counts. The V gene is TRBV4-3, the J gene TRBJ1-5; D gene unclear. The CDR3 is 16 residues long. V was trimmed by 4 bases and J by 0 bases, leaving 13 bases between them. CDR1 is LGHNA and CDR2 is YSLEER in the germline V gene. The CDR3: CASSPWWRNSNQPQHF. The DNA of the CDR3 is TGCGCCAGCAGCCCCTGGTGGAGAAATAGCAATCAGCCCCAGCATTTT.

This clonotype was observed a handful of times. The rearrangement uses TRBV6-5 and TRBJ2-7, with D tentatively TRBD1 (6 bases). The length of the CDR3 is 14 residues. Germline assignment: CDR1 MNHEY and CDR2 SVGAGI. The V end lost 2 bases, the J end lost 2 bases, and 10 bases lay between the germline ends. This CDR3 is CASSYKDSTYEQYF. The CDR3 DNA reads TGTGCCAGCAGTTACAAGGACAGTACCTACGAGCAGTACTTC.

This clonotype was observed a few times. The genes are TRBV4-2 and TRBJ2-2; either TRBD1 or TRBD2 may fit D (5 bases each). V gave up 1 base and J gave up 7 bases, with 7 bases separating them. Germline V lookup: CDR1 LGHNA, CDR2 YNFKEQ. The CDR3 has 13 residues. CDR3 sequence (DNA): TGTGCCAGCAGCCAAGTGGGGGTCGGGGAGCTGTTTTTT. It specifies CASSQVGVGELFF.

This clonotype was observed at least ten times. The rearrangement uses TRBV5-1 and TRBJ2-3, with TRBD2 matching 10 bases. The CDR3 is made up of 15 amino acids. V gave up 4 bases and J gave up 4 bases; unmatched junction bases: 6. CDR1 and CDR2 from the germline V gene are SGHRS and YFSETQ. CDR3 residues: CASSDLAGVADTQYF. The CDR3 DNA reads TGCGCCAGCAGCGACCTAGCGGGAGTGGCAGATACGCAGTATTTT.

V and J are TRBV9 and TRBJ1-4; 7 bases are a match to TRBD1. This CDR3 region has 15 residues. In germline, CDR1 is SGDLS, CDR2 YYNGEE. The junction had 6 bases not matched to a gene; V was cut back by 3 bases and J by 4 bases. The CDR3 loop is CASSATGTVNEKLFF. The CDR3 region has the DNA TGTGCCAGCAGCGCTACCGGGACAGTTAATGAAAAACTGTTTTTT.

This clonotype turned up a few times. The chain is built from TRBV12-3 or TRBV12-4 and TRBJ1-4; TRBD1 agrees at 7 bases. After removal of 10 bases from V and 6 bases from J, the junction contained 8 bases not matched to a gene. The CDR3 loop spans 13 amino acids. CDR3 amino acids: CATRQGIDEKLFF. CDR3 coding DNA: TGTGCCACCCGACAGGGTATTGATGAAAAACTGTTTTTT.

Only a few counts were recorded for this clonotype. CDR3 nucleotide sequence: TGTGCCAGCAGTTCGGTCTCAGGGGGGCCCCAGCATTTT. This encodes CASSSVSGGPQHF. This chain joins TRBV27 and TRBJ1-5; 7 bases fit TRBD1. CDR1 MNHEY and CDR2 SMNVEV come from the germline V gene (reference sequence). With V trimmed by 4 bases and J by 9 bases, 6 bases remained unmatched. The CDR3 runs to 13 residues.

The chain carries TRBV5-1 and TRBJ2-1; 7 bases map to TRBD2. The V and J ends lost 4 bases and 10 bases, in that order; junction bases with no gene match: 5. Looked up from germline, CDR1 is SGHRS and CDR2 is YFSETQ. CDR3 length: 12 amino acids. The CDR3 nucleotides read TGCGCCAGCAGCGCTGGGGGGGGAGAGCAGTTCTTC. Protein: CASSAGGGEQFF.